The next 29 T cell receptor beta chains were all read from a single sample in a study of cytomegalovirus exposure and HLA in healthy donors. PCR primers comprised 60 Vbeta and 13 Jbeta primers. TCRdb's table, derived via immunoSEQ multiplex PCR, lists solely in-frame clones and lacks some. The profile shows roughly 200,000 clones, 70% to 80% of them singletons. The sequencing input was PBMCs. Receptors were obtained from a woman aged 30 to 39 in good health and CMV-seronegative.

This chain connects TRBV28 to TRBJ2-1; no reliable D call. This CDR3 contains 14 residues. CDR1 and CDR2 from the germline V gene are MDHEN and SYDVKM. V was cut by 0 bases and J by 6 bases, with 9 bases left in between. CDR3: CASSLWTLSNEQFF. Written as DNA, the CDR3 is TGTGCCAGCAGTTTATGGACACTTAGCAATGAGCAGTTCTTC.

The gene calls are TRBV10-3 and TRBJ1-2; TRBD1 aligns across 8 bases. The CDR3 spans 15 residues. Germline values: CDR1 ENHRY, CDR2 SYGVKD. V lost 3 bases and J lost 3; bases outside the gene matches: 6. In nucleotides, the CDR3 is TGTGCCATCAGTGATCAGGACAGGGCCTACTATGGCTACACCTTC. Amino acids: CAISDQDRAYYGYTF.

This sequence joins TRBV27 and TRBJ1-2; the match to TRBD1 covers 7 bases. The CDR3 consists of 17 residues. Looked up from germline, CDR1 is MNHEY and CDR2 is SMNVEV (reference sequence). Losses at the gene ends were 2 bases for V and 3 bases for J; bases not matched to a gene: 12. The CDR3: CASSLSIGGTPDYGYTF. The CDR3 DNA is TGTGCCAGCAGTTTAAGTATAGGGGGCACCCCGGACTATGGCTACACCTTC.

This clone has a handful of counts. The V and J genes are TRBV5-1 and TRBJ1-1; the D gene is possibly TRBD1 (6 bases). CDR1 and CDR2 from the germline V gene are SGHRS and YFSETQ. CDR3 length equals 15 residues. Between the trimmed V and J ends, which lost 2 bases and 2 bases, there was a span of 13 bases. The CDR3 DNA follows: TGCGCCAGCAGCTTCGATTACAGGGTAAACACTGAAGCTTTCTTT. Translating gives CASSFDYRVNTEAFF. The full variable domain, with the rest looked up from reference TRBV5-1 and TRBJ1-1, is KAGVTQTPRYLIKTRGQQVTLSCSPISGHRSVSWYQQTPGQGLQFLFEYFSETQRNKGNFPGRFSGRQFSNSRSEMNVSTLELGDSALYLCASSFDYRVNTEAFFGQGTRLTVV.

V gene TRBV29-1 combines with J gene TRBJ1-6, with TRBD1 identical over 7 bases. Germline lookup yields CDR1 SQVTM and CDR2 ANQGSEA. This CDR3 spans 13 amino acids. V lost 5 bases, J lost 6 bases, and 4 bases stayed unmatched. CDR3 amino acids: CSVRTGLNSPLHF. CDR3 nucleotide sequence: TGCAGCGTTCGGACAGGCCTTAATTCACCCCTCCACTTT.

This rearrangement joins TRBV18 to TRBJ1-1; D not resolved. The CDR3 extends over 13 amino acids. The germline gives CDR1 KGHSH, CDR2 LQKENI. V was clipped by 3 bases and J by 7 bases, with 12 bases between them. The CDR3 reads CASSPALTGEAFF. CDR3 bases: TGTGCCAGCTCACCCGCACTGACGGGTGAAGCTTTCTTT.

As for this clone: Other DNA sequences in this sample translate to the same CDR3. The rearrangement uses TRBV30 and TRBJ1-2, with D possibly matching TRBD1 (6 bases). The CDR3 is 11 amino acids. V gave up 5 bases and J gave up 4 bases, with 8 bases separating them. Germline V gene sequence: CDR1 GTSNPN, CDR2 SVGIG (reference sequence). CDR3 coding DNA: TGTGCCTGGTCGACAGGCTATGGCTACACCTTC. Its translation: CAWSTGYGYTF.

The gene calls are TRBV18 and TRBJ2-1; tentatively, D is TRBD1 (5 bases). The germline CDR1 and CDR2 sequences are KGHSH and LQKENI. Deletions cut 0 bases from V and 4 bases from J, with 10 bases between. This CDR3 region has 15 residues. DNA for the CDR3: TGTGCCAGCTCACCACCAATTCAGGGATACAATGAGCAGTTCTTC. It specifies CASSPPIQGYNEQFF.

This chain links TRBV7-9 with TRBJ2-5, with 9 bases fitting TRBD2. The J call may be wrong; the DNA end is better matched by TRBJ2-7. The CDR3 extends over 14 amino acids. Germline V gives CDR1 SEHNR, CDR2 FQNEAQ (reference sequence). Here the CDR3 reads CASRAGLAPYEQYF. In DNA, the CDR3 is TGTGCCAGTAGGGCGGGACTAGCACCCTACGAGCAGTACTTC.

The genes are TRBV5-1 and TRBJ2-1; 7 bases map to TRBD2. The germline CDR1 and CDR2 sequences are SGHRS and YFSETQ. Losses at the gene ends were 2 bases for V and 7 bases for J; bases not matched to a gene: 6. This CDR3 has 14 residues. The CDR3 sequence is CASSLSGVLNEQFF. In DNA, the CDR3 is TGCGCCAGCAGCTTAAGCGGGGTCTTGAATGAGCAGTTCTTC.

The CDR3 DNA is TGTGCCAGCAGCGAAGGACTAGCGGAGACACAAGAGACCCAGTACTTC. Its protein is CASSEGLAETQETQYF. The J gene is TRBJ2-5, the V gene TRBV7-8; TRBD2 aligns across 10 bases. There are 16 residues in the CDR3. V was pared by 5 bases and J by 2 bases, with 8 bases of the junction left unmatched. Looked up from germline, CDR1 is SGHVS and CDR2 is FQNEAQ. Full variable domain (outside the CDR3, taken from reference TRBV7-8 and TRBJ2-5): GAGVSQSPRYKVAKRGQDVALRCDPISGHVSLFWYQQALGQGPEFLTYFQNEAQLDKSGLPSDRFFAERPEGSVSTLKIQRTQQEDSAVYLCASSEGLAETQETQYFGPGTRLLVL.

This chain's CDR3 is CASMTGVGGYTF. The CDR3 DNA reads as TGTGCCAGCATGACAGGGGTTGGTGGCTACACCTTC. The V call is TRBV6-5, the J call TRBJ1-2, with TRBD1 matching over 8 bases. CDR1 and CDR2 from the germline V gene are MNHEY and SVGAGI. J was trimmed by 7 bases and V by 7 bases; bases with no gene match: 5. The CDR3 is 12 amino acids.

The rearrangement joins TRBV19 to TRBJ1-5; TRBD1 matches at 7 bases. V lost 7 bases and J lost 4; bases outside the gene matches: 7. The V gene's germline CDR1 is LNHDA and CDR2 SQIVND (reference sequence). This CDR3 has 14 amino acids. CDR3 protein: CASMITGANQPQHF. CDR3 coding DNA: TGTGCCAGTATGATAACAGGGGCTAATCAGCCCCAGCATTTT.

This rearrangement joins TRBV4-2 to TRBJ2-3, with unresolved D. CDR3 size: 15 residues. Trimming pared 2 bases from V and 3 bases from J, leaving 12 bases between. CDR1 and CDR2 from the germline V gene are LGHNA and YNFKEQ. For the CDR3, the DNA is TGTGCCAGCAGCCAAAACCCCCACCTAACAGATACGCAGTATTTT. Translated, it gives CASSQNPHLTDTQYF.

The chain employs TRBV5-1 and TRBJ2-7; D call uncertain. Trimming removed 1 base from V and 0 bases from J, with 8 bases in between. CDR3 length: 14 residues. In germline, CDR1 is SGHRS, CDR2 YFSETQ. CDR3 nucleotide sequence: TGCGCCAGCAGCTTGTTTCTGAGCTCCTACGAGCAGTACTTC. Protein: CASSLFLSSYEQYF.

This CDR3 reads CASSLAGVEETQYF. Written as DNA, the CDR3 is TGCGCCAGCAGCTTGGCCGGGGTCGAAGAGACCCAGTACTTC. The chain links TRBV5-1 to TRBJ2-5; tentatively, D is TRBD2 (5 bases). Germline CDR1 reads SGHRS; CDR2 reads YFSETQ. V was cut by 0 bases and J by 3 bases, with 9 bases left in between. The CDR3 spans 14 residues.

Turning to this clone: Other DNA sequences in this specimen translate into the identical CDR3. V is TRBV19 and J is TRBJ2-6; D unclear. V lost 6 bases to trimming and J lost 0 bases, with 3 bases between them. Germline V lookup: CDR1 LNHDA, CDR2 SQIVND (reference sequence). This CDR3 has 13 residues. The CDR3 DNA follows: TGTGCCAGTAGCAGCTCTGGGGCCAACGTCCTGACTTTC. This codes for CASSSSGANVLTF.

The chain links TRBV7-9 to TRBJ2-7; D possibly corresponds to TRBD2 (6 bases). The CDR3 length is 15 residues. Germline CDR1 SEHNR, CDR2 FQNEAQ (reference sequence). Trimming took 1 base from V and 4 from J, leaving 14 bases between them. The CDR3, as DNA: TGTGCCAGCAGCTTAGATTGGGAGGCGACTTACGAGCAGTACTTC. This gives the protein CASSLDWEATYEQYF.

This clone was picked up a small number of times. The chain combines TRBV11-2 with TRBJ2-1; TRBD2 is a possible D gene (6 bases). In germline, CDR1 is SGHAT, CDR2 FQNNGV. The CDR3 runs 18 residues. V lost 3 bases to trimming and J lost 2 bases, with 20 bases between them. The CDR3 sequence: CASSLDHRDSDAYNEQFF. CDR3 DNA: TGTGCCAGCAGCTTGGATCACCGGGACTCCGACGCCTACAATGAGCAGTTCTTC.

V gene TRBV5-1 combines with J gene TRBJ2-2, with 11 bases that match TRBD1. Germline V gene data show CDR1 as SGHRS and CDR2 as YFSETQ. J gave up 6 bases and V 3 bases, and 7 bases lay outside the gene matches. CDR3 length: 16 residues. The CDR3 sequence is CASSSDRGPWSGELFF. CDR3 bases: TGCGCCAGCAGCTCGGACAGGGGGCCTTGGTCCGGGGAGCTGTTTTTT.

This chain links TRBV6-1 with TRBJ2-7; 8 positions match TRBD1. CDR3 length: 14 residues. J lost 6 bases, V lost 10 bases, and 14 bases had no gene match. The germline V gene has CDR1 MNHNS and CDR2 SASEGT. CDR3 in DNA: TGTGCCACCGAAGAGGGACAGGTTTTTCTCGAGCAGTACTTC. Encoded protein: CATEEGQVFLEQYF.

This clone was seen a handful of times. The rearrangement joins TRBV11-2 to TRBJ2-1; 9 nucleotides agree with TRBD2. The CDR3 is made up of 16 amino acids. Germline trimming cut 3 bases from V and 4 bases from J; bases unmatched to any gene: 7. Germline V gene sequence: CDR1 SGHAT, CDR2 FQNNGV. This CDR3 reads CASSFWRGGVYNEQFF. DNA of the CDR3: TGTGCCAGCAGCTTTTGGCGGGGGGGCGTTTACAATGAGCAGTTCTTC.

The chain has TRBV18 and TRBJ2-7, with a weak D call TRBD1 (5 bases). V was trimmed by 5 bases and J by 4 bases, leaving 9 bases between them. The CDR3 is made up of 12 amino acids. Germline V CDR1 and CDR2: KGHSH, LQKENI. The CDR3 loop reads CASSSDSYEQYF. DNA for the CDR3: TGTGCCAGCTCATCAGACAGTTACGAGCAGTACTTC. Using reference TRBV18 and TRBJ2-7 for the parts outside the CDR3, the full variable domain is NAGVMQNPRHLVRRRGQEARLRCSPMKGHSHVYWYRQLPEEGLKFMVYLQKENIIDESGMPKERFSAEFPKEGPSILRIQQVVRGDSAAYFCASSSDSYEQYFGPGTRLTVT.

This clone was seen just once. The CDR3 coding sequence is TGCAGCGTTGAAGATCAGGGCAGGGCCGTTGGCTACACCTTC. It codes for CSVEDQGRAVGYTF. The chain combines TRBV29-1 with TRBJ1-2; D is perhaps TRBD1 (5 bases). Germline CDR1 reads SQVTM; CDR2 reads ANQGSEA. The CDR3 extends over 14 amino acids. Trimming pared 0 bases from V and 7 bases from J, leaving 15 bases between.

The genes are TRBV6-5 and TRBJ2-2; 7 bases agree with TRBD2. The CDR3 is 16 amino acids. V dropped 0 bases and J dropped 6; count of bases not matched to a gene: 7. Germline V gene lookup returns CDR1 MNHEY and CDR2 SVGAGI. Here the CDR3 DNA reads TGTGCCAGCAGTTACTCTACCGGGGGGTGGCCCGGGGAGCTGTTTTTT. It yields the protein CASSYSTGGWPGELFF.

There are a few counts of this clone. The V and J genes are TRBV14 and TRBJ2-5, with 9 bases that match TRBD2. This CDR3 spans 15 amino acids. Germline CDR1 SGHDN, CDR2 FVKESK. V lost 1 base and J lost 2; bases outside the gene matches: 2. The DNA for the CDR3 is TGTGCCAGCAGCCAAGTCGCGGGGGGGCAAGAGACCCAGTACTTC. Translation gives CASSQVAGGQETQYF.

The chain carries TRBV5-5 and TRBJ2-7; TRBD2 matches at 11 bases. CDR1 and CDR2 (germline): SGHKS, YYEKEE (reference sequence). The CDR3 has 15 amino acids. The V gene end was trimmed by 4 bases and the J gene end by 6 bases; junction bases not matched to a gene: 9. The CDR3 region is CASSDELAGGIEQYF. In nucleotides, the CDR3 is TGTGCCAGCAGCGACGAGCTAGCGGGAGGCATCGAGCAGTACTTC.

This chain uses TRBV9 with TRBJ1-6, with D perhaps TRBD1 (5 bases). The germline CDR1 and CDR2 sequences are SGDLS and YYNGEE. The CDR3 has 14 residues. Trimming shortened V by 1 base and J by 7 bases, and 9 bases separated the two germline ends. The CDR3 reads CASSVWGLNSPLHF. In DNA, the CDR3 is TGTGCCAGCAGCGTATGGGGCCTGAATTCACCCCTCCACTTT.

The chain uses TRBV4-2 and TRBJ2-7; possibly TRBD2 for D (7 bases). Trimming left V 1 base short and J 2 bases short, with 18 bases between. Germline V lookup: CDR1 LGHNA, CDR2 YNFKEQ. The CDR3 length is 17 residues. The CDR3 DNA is TGTGCCAGCAGCCAAGGAGGGGGGGACTTCACTCCCTACGAGCAGTACTTC. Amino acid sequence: CASSQGGGDFTPYEQYF.